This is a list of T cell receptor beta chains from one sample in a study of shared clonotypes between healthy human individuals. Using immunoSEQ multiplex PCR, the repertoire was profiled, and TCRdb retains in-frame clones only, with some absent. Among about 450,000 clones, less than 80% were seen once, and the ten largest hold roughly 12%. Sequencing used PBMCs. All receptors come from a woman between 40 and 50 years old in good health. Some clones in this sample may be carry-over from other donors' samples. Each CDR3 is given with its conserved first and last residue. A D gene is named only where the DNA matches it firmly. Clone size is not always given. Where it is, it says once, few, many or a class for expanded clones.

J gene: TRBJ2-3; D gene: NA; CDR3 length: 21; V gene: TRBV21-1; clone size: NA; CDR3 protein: CASSKALYPAGGPGDTDTQYF; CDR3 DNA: TGTGCCAGCAGCAAAGCGCTTTACCCAGCGGGAGGGCCGGGGGACACAGATACGCAGTATTTT
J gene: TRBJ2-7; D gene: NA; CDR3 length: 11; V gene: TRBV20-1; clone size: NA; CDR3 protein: CSARERWEQYF; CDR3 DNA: TGCAGTGCTAGGGAGAGGTGGGAGCAGTACTTC
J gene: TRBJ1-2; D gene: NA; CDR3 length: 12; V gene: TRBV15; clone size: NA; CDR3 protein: CATSRVSDGYTF; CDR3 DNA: TGTGCCACCAGCCGGGTTTCGGATGGCTACACCTTC
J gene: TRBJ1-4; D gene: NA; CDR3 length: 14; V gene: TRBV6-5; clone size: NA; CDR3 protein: CASSPLNIPEKLFF; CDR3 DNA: TGTGCCAGCAGCCCCCTGAACATCCCCGAGAAACTGTTTTTT
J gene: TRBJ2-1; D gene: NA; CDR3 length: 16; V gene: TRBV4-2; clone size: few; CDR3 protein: CASSRIGTPLGGEQFF; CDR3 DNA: TGTGCCAGCAGCCGTATCGGGACTCCGTTGGGGGGAGAGCAGTTCTTC
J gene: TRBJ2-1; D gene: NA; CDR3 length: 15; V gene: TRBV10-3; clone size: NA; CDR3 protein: CAIRATTLPYNEQFF; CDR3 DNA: TGTGCCATCCGGGCGACTACCCTCCCCTACAATGAGCAGTTCTTC
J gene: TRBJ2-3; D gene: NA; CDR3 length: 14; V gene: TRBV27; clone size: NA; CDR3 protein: CASSPHRGTDTQYF; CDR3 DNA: TGTGCCAGCAGCCCCCACAGGGGCACAGATACGCAGTATTTT
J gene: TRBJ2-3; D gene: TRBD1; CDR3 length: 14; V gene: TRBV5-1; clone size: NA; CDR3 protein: CASSLGQGPDTQYF; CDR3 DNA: TGCGCCAGCAGCTTGGGACAGGGACCAGATACGCAGTATTTT
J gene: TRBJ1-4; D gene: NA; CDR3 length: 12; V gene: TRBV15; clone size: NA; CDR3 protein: CATSRAGEKLFF; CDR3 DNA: TGTGCCACCAGCAGAGCTGGGGAAAAACTGTTTTTT
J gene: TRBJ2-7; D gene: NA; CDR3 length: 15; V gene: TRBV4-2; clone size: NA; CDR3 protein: CASSQDRWTPYEQYF; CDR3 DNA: TGTGCCAGCAGCCAAGATCGGTGGACACCTTACGAGCAGTACTTC
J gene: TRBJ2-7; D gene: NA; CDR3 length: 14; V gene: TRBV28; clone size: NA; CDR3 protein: CASSDHGWTYEQYF; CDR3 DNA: TGTGCCAGCAGCGATCACGGGTGGACCTACGAGCAGTACTTC
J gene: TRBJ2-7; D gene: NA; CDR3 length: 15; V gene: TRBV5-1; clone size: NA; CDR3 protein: CASSLASWSSYEQYF; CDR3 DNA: TGCGCCAGCAGCTTGGCCTCGTGGAGCTCCTACGAGCAGTACTTC
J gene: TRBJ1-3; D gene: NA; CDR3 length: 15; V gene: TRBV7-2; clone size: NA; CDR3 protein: CASSQTGNSGNTIYF; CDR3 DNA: TGTGCCAGCAGCCAGACAGGAAACTCTGGAAACACCATATATTTT
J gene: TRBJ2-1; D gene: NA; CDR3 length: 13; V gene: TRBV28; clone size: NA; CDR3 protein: CASSPPLGGEQFF; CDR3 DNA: TGTGCCAGCAGTCCCCCTTTGGGCGGTGAGCAGTTCTTC
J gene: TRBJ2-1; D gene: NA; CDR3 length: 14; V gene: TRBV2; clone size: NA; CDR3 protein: CASRRDSSGGEQFF; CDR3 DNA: TGTGCCAGCAGACGCGACAGCTCTGGCGGTGAGCAGTTCTTC
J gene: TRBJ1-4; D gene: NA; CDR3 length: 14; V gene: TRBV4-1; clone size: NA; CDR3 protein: CASRRTLFNEKLFF; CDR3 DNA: TGCGCCAGCAGGAGGACACTCTTTAATGAAAAACTGTTTTTT
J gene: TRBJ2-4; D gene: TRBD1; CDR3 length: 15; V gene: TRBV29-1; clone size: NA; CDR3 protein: CSEGQAPRGANIQYF; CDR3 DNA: TGCAGCGAGGGACAGGCGCCGAGGGGGGCAAACATTCAGTACTTC
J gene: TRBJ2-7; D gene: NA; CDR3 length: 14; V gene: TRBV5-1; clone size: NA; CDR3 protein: CASSLRQGIYEQYF; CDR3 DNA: TGCGCCAGCAGCTTAAGGCAGGGGATTTACGAGCAGTACTTC
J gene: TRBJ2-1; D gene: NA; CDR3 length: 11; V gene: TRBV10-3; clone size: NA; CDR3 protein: CATQGQWEQFF; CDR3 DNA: TGTGCCACCCAGGGGCAATGGGAGCAGTTCTTC
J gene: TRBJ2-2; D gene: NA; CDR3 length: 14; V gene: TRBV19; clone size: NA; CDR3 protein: CASKAGGDTGELFF; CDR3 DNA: TGTGCCAGTAAGGCAGGGGGGGACACCGGGGAGCTGTTTTTT
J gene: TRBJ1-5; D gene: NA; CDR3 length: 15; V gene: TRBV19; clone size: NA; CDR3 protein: CASRGPALSNQPQHF; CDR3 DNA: TGTGCCAGTAGGGGGCCGGCCCTGAGCAATCAGCCCCAGCATTTT
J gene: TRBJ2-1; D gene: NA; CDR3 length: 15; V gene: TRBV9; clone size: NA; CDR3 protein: CASSVSGQGTNEQFF; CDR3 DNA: TGTGCCAGCAGCGTAAGTGGCCAGGGGACCAATGAGCAGTTCTTC
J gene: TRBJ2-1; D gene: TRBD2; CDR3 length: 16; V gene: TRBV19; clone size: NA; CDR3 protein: CASSPLSGSPYNEQFF; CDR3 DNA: TGTGCCAGTAGTCCCCTTAGCGGGAGCCCCTACAATGAGCAGTTCTTC
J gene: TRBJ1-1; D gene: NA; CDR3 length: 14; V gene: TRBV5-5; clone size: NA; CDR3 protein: CASSLEGLNTEAFF; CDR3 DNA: TGTGCCAGCAGCTTGGAGGGCTTGAACACTGAAGCTTTCTTT
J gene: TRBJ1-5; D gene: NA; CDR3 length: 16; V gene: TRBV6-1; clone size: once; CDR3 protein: CASSEARGLGNQPQHF; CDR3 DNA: TGTGCCAGCAGTGAAGCAAGGGGGTTGGGCAATCAGCCCCAGCATTTT
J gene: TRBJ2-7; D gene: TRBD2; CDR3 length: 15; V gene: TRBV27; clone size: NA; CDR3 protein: CASSRTSGTYYEQYF; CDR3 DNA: TGTGCCAGCAGCAGGACTAGCGGGACCTACTACGAGCAGTACTTC
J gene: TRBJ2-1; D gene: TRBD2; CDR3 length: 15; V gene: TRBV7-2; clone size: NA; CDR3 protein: CASSLARTGGREQFF; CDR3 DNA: TGTGCCAGCAGCTTAGCTCGGACGGGAGGTCGTGAGCAGTTCTTC
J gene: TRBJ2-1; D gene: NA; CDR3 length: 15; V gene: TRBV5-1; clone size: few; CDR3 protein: CASSLAPGGYNEQFF; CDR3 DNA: TGCGCCAGCAGCTTGGCACCAGGGGGGTACAATGAGCAGTTCTTC
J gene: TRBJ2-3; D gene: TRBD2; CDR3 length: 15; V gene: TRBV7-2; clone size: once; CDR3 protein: CASSLASGRSDTQYF; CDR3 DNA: TGTGCCAGCAGCTTAGCAAGCGGGAGGTCTGATACGCAGTATTTT
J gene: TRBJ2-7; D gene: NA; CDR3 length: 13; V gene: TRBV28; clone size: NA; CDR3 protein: CASRMQGFGEQYF; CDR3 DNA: TGTGCCAGCAGGATGCAGGGTTTTGGTGAGCAGTACTTC
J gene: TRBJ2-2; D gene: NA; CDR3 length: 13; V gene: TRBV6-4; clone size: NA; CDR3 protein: CASSDGGVGELFF; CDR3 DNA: TGTGCCAGCAGTGACGGCGGAGTCGGGGAGCTGTTTTTT
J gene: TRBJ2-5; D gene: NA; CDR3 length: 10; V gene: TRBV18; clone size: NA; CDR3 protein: CARGGTVQHF; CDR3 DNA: TGTGCCAGGGGAGGGACAGTACAGCACTTC
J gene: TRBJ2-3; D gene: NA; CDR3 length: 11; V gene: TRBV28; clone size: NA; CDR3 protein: CASRKSDTQYF; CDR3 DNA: TGTGCCAGCAGAAAATCAGATACGCAGTATTTT
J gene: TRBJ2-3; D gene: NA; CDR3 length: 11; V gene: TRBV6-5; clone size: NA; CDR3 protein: CASSSTSTQYF; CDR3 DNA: TGTGCCAGCAGTTCGACTAGTACGCAGTATTTT
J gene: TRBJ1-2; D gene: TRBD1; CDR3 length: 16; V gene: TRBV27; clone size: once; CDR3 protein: CASSRSGTGINYGYTF; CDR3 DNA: TGTGCCAGCAGTCGATCCGGGACAGGGATCAACTATGGCTACACCTTC
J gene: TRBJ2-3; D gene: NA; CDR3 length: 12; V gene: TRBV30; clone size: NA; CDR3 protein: CAWSVRPDTQYF; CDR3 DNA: TGTGCCTGGAGTGTACGACCAGATACGCAGTATTTT
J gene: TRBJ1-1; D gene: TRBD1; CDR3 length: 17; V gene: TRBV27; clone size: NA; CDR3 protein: CASSTLYSKGANTEAFF; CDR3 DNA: TGTGCCAGCAGCACACTATACTCAAAGGGGGCGAACACTGAAGCTTTCTTT
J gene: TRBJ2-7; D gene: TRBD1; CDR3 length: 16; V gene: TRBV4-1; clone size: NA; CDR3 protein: CASRHSHPGQGYEQYF; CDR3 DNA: TGCGCCAGCAGACACTCCCATCCGGGACAGGGCTACGAGCAGTACTTC